This T cell receptor beta chain is drawn from a study of CD8 T cells in Susac syndrome. Note on this clonotype: Antigen specificity is unknown.

RNA totalling roughly 0.5 to 1 ug underwent reverse transcription with random hexamers. In TCRdb, the immunoSEQ multiplex PCR reads were re-called with MiXCR into one record per CDR3 protein. Here the sample spans some 300,000 distinct CDR3 sequences, about 88% being singletons. Whole-study findings and limits: The TCR sequencing and HLA analysis in the study involved a relatively small number of individuals, as the study acknowledged.

Specimen: CD8+ T cells from PBMCs. The sequence was collected from a human donor with multiple sclerosis.

Here the CDR3 reads CAWSWGQGQNTEAFF. The CDR3 nucleotides are TGTGCCTGGAGTTGGGGGCAGGGACAGAACACTGAAGCTTTCTTT. This chain links TRBV30 with TRBJ1-1; the D gene is possibly TRBD1 (6 bases). V was pared by 2 bases and J by 1 base, with 14 bases between. The CDR3 totals 15 residues. The germline V gene has CDR1 GTSNPN and CDR2 SVGIG (reference sequence).